This TCR beta chain is from a study of blood T cell repertoires in COVID-19. Across the whole study: From the United States, Italy and Spain came samples of acute and convalescent COVID-19.

A word on this clone: The junction does not match germline at one end; this may be a read error.

Measured with immunoSEQ multiplex PCR; TCRdb has only the in-frame clones, and not every one. The data hold about 110,000 clones, with about 85% observed a single time. Sequencing used peripheral blood. This receptor was identified in a man aged 35-49 years with acute or convalescent COVID-19.

The CDR3 loop reads CASRYTGSIETQYF. CDR3 nucleotide sequence: TGTGCCAGCCGTTATACAGGGTCGATCGAGACCCAGTACTTC. This chain joins TRBV6-5 and TRBJ2-5; a weak D match, TRBD1 (6 bases). The length of the CDR3 is 14 residues. Looked up from germline, CDR1 is MNHEY and CDR2 is SVGAGI.